This TCR beta chain was captured in a study of T cell repertoires in cytomegalovirus infection. In the study overall: Recently identified HLA-C-restricted CMV epitopes were among the peptides used. Carrying CMV and the relevant HLA type showed in public TCR beta signatures.

TCRdb fed the reads into MiXCR, producing one record per CDR3 protein. The sample has 370,000 or so distinct CDR3 sequences, about a third seen once. Germline values: CDR1 SGHTA, CDR2 FQGNSA. J lost 6 bases, V lost 6 bases, and 8 bases had no gene match. The CDR3 sequence is 14 residues long. Comments on this clonotype: What it recognizes is unknown.

Findings and limits, study-wide: The ex vivo response was dominated by HLA-C-restricted CMV-specific TCR beta clonotypes. Using cumulative public TCR beta family frequency, the authors identified those who carried CMV together with the relevant HLA.

The V and J genes are TRBV7-2 and TRBJ1-1; TRBD1 aligns across 9 bases. Sequencing was performed on cultured PBMCs, taken from culture after CMV antigen stimulation. This clonotype originated in a human donor in good health (CMV status not recorded). Some clones in this sample may be carry-over from other donors' samples. CDR3 region: CASSRDRGTPEAFF. CDR3 DNA sequence: TGTGCCAGCAGTAGAGACAGGGGGACGCCTGAAGCTTTCTTT.